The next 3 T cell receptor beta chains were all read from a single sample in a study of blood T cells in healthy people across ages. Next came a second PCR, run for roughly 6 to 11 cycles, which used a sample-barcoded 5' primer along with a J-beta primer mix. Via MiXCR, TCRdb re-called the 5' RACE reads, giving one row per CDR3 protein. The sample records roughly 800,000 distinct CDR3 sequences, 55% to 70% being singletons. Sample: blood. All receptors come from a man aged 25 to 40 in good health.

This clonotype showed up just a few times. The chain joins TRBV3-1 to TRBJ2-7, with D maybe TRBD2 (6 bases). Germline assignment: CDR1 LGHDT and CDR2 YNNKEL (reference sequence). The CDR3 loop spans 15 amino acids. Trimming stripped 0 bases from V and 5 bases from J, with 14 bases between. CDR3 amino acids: CASSQEAGISHEQYF. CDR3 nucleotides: TGTGCCAGCAGCCAAGAGGCGGGAATATCCCACGAGCAGTACTTC.

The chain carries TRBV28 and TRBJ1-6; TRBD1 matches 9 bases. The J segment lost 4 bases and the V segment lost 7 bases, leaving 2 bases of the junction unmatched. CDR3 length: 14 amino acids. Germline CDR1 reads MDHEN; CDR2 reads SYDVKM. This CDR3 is CASTTGGYNSPLHF. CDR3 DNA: TGTGCCAGCACGACAGGGGGATATAATTCACCCCTCCACTTT.

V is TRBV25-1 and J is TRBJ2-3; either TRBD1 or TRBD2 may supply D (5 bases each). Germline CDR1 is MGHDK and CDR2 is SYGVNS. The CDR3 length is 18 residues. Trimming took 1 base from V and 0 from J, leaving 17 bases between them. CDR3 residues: CASSEWGINRTSTDTQYF. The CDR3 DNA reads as TGTGCCAGCAGTGAATGGGGGATAAACAGAACTAGCACAGATACGCAGTATTTT.